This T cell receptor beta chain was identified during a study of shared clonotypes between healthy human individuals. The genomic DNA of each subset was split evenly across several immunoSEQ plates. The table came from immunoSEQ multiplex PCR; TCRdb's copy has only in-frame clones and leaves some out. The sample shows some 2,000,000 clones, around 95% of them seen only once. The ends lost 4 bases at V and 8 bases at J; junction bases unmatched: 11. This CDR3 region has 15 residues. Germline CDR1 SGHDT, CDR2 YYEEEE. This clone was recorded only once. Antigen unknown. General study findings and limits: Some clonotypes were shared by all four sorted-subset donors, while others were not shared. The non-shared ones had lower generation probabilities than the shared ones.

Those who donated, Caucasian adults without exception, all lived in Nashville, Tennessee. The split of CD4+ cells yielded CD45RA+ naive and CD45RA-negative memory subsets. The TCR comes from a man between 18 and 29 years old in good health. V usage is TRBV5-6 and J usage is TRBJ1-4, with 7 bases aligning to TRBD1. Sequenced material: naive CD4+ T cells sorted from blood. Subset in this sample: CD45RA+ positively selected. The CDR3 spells CASSVRQGSREKLFF. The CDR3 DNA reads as TGTGCCAGCAGCGTCAGACAGGGTTCTCGGGAAAAACTGTTTTTT.